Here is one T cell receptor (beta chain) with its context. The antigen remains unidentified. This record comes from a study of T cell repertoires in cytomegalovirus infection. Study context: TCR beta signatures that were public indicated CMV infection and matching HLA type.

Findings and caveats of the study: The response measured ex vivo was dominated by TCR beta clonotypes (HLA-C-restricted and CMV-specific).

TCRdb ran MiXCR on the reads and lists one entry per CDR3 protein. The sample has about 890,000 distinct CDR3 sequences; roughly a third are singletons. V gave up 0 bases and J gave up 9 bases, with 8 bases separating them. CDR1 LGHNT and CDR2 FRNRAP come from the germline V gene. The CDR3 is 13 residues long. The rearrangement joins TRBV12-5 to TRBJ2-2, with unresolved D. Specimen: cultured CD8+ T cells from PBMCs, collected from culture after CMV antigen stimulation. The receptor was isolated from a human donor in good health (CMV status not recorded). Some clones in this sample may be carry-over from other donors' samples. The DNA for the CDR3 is TGTGCTAGTGGTTTGGTACCCTCCCGGGAGCTGTTTTTT. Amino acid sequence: CASGLVPSRELFF.